Below, 17 T cell receptor beta chains from the same sample are listed, as sequenced in a study of OX40 agonist ivuxolimab in advanced cancers. Libraries were prepared by immunoSEQ multiplex PCR; TCRdb keeps only in-frame clonotypes and omits some of them. The data contain about 140,000 clones, approximately 94% of them singletons. Specimen: CD4+ or CD8+ T cells sorted from blood, collected in a trial of the OX40 agonist ivuxolimab. Receptor source: an adult with an advanced solid tumor such as melanoma, head and neck, liver or kidney cancer.

This clone appeared a single time. The V and J genes are TRBV14 and TRBJ2-3; tentatively, D is TRBD1 (5 bases). The CDR3 loop spans 19 amino acids. Trimming stripped 4 bases from V and 0 bases from J, with 23 bases between. Germline V CDR1 and CDR2: SGHDN, FVKESK. CDR3 nucleotides: TGTGCCAGCAGCCGACGCCTCAGGGATCCCACCTTTAGCACAGATACGCAGTATTTT. It is translated as CASSRRLRDPTFSTDTQYF.

This chain uses TRBV6-6 with TRBJ1-6; D is uncertain. CDR1 is MNHNY, CDR2 SVGAGI, per germline (reference sequence). The V and J ends lost 5 bases and 3 bases respectively, with 11 bases between them. This CDR3 has 15 residues. The CDR3 DNA is TGTGCCAGCAGTCCGGGCTACAACTATAATTCACCCCTCCACTTT. Translation: CASSPGYNYNSPLHF.

This chain links TRBV7-9 with TRBJ1-6, with TRBD1 as a possible D gene (5 bases). The CDR3 is made up of 17 amino acids. V lost 10 bases and J lost 6, with 25 bases in between. Looked up from germline, CDR1 is SEHNR and CDR2 is FQNEAQ (reference sequence). As DNA, the CDR3 is TGTGCCACCCCGAATCCTAGGGGCCGCGACCTTAATTCACCCCTCCACTTT. Amino acids: CATPNPRGRDLNSPLHF.

CDR3 region: CASSLGPGAYYEQYF. CDR3 bases: TGTGCCAGCAGCTTGGGGCCAGGAGCCTACTACGAGCAGTACTTC. The J gene is TRBJ2-7, the V gene TRBV5-4; D unresolved. The V end was cut by 0 bases, the J end by 3 bases, with 13 bases between. CDR3 size: 15 residues. Per germline, CDR1 SGHNT and CDR2 YYREEE (reference sequence).

In nucleotides, the CDR3 is TGTGCCAGCAGCCAGGACGGAGGGAACTATGGCTACACCTTC. Translation gives CASSQDGGNYGYTF. The V gene is TRBV5-4, the J gene TRBJ1-2, with D hard to call. Trimming pared 4 bases from V and 2 bases from J, leaving 12 bases between. The CDR3 is 14 residues long. The germline V gene encodes CDR1 SGHNT and CDR2 YYREEE (reference sequence).

The rearrangement joins TRBV15 to TRBJ2-3, with 8 bases lining up with TRBD1. The CDR3 is made up of 13 amino acids. The V and J ends lost 4 bases and 5 bases, in that order; junction bases with no gene match: 2. Germline loops: CDR1 LNHNV, CDR2 YYDKDF (reference sequence). In nucleotides, the CDR3 is TGTGCCACCAGCAAACAGGGGGGAGATACGCAGTATTTT. Residues: CATSKQGGDTQYF.

The rearrangement joins TRBV6-5 to TRBJ2-1; tentatively, D is TRBD2 (6 bases). Germline V gene lookup returns CDR1 MNHEY and CDR2 SVGAGI. There are 13 residues in the CDR3. Trimming shortened V by 6 bases and J by 7 bases, and 13 bases separated the two germline ends. The CDR3 DNA is TGTGCCAGCAGGCCGGGACTTATAAATGAGCAGTTCTTC. Amino acids: CASRPGLINEQFF.

The chain couples TRBV5-1 to TRBJ1-5, with 11 bases fitting TRBD1. The CDR3 spans 14 residues. CDR1 and CDR2 from the germline V gene are SGHRS and YFSETQ. After removal of 4 bases from V and 6 bases from J, the junction contained 3 bases not matched to a gene. CDR3 nucleotide sequence: TGCGCCAGCAGCACGGGACAGGGGGGTCAGCCCCAGCATTTT. Translation gives CASSTGQGGQPQHF.

This sequence joins TRBV10-3 and TRBJ2-7; D is unclear. Trimming shortened V by 10 bases and J by 5 bases, and 21 bases separated the two germline ends. CDR3 length: 14 residues. Per the germline V gene, CDR1 is ENHRY and CDR2 is SYGVKD. The chain's CDR3 is CASSPNSEAHEQYF. DNA for the CDR3: TGTGCCAGCAGCCCAAACTCTGAGGCACACGAGCAGTACTTC.

CDR3 sequence (DNA): TGTGCCAGCAGCCCGCGAGATGCCGGGGAAGCTTTCTTT. It specifies CASSPRDAGEAFF. J is TRBJ1-1 and V is TRBV7-2, with no clear D. The V end lost 5 bases, the J end lost 8 bases, and 15 bases lay between the germline ends. CDR3 length: 13 residues. From germline, CDR1 is SGHTA and CDR2 FQGNSA.

This chain links TRBV11-2 with TRBJ1-2; 9 bases are shared with TRBD1. This CDR3 is 14 amino acids long. Trimming took 3 bases from V and 8 from J; bases not matched to a gene: 7. Per the germline V gene, CDR1 is SGHAT and CDR2 is FQNNGV. CDR3 DNA: TGTGCCAGCAGCTTGGACAGGGGTGGCAGGGGCTACACCTTC. It specifies CASSLDRGGRGYTF. Full variable domain (missing parts from reference TRBV11-2 and TRBJ1-2): EAGVAQSPRYKIIEKRQSVAFWCNPISGHATLYWYQQILGQGPKLLIQFQNNGVVDDSQLPKDRFSAERLKGVDSTLKIQPAKLEDSAVYLCASSLDRGGRGYTFGSGTRLTVV.

In nucleotides, the CDR3 is TGTGCCAGCAGCAGTTACGGACGGGGGTTTCAGCCCCAGCATTTT. This encodes CASSSYGRGFQPQHF. The chain employs TRBV6-6 and TRBJ1-5; tentative D call: TRBD1 (5 bases). V lost 6 bases, J lost 6 bases, and 18 bases lay in between. In germline, CDR1 is MNHNY, CDR2 SVGAGI (reference sequence). The CDR3 length is 15 residues.

The CDR3 reads CASSFPPPRTDTQYF. CDR3 DNA sequence: TGTGCCAGCAGCTTTCCCCCCCCACGCACAGATACGCAGTATTTT. The chain links TRBV5-5 to TRBJ2-3, with D uncertain. The CDR3 contains 15 residues. V was pared by 2 bases and J by 1 base, with 11 bases between. Germline CDR1 SGHKS, CDR2 YYEKEE (reference sequence).

The J gene is TRBJ2-7, the V gene TRBV7-2; a weak D match, TRBD2 (6 bases). Germline lookup yields CDR1 SGHTA and CDR2 FQGNSA. The CDR3 is 13 residues long. Deletions cut 5 bases from V and 4 bases from J, with 12 bases between. This CDR3 reads CASSGSGGYEQYF. The DNA of the CDR3 is TGTGCCAGCAGCGGGAGTGGAGGGTACGAGCAGTACTTC.

This clone appeared once. CDR3 DNA sequence: TGCAGCGTTGCCGGGGGATATAGCAATCAGCCCCAGCATTTT. It codes for CSVAGGYSNQPQHF. This sequence joins TRBV29-1 and TRBJ1-5; D possibly corresponds to TRBD1 (5 bases). Trimming removed 4 bases at V and 0 bases at J, with 10 bases between. The CDR3 extends over 14 amino acids. CDR1 is SQVTM, CDR2 ANQGSEA, per germline.

This clone was observed once. The gene calls are TRBV5-1 and TRBJ1-2, with TRBD1 matching over 9 bases. The CDR3 has 14 amino acids. The V gene's germline CDR1 is SGHRS and CDR2 YFSETQ. Germline trimming cut 5 bases from V and 2 bases from J; bases unmatched to any gene: 4. The CDR3 sequence is CASRRQGENYGYTF. CDR3 nucleotide sequence: TGCGCCAGCAGAAGACAGGGGGAAAACTATGGCTACACCTTC.

The chain joins TRBV7-9 to TRBJ2-5; no clear D gene. The assigned J gene may be wrong: the sequence end matches TRBJ2-7 better. The CDR3 covers 16 residues. Germline V lookup: CDR1 SEHNR, CDR2 FQNEAQ (reference sequence). CDR3 loop: CASSLVGSLGTYEQYF. As DNA, the CDR3 is TGTGCCAGCAGCTTAGTAGGATCTTTGGGGACCTACGAGCAGTACTTC.